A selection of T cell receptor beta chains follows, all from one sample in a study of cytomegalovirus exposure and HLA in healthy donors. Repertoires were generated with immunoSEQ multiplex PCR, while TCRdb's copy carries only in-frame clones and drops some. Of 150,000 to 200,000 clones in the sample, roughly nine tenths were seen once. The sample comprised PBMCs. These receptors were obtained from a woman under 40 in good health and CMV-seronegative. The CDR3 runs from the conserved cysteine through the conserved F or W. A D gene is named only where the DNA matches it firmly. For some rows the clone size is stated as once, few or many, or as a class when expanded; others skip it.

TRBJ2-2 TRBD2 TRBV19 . CASSSRLAGVTGELFF TGTGCCAGTTCATCAAGACTAGCGGGAGTCACCGGGGAGCTGTTTTTT
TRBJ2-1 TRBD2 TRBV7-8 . CASSPLAGGAREQFF TGTGCCAGCAGCCCTCTAGCGGGAGGTGCCCGTGAGCAGTTCTTC
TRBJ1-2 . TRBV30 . CAWRGYGYTF TGTGCCTGGAGGGGGTATGGCTACACCTTC
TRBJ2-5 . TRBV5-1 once CASSHSDSSETQYF TGCGCCAGCTCACATTCGGACAGTTCCGAGACCCAGTACTTC
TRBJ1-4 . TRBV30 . CAWSVRITLPGEKLFF TGTGCCTGGAGTGTAAGGATCACCCTACCTGGTGAAAAACTGTTTTTT
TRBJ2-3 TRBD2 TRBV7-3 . CASSFGGSADTQYF TGTGCCAGCAGCTTCGGCGGGAGTGCAGATACGCAGTATTTT
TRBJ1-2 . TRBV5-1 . CASSSQGDALNGYTF TGCGCCAGCAGCTCCCAGGGTGACGCATTAAATGGCTACACCTTC
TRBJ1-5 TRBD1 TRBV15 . CATSRESMGQAYASNQPQHF TGTGCCACCAGCAGAGAAAGCATGGGACAGGCTTACGCGAGCAATCAGCCCCAGCATTTT
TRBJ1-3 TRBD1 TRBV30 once CAWSRDGQARNTIYF TGTGCCTGGAGTCGAGACGGACAGGCTCGAAACACCATATATTTT
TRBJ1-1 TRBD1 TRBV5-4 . CASSQGTGAMNTEAFF TGTGCCAGCAGCCAAGGGACAGGGGCTATGAACACTGAAGCTTTCTTT
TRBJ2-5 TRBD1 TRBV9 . CASSVGTGLGGGETQYF TGTGCCAGCAGCGTTGGGACAGGGCTCGGCGGAGGAGAGACCCAGTACTTC
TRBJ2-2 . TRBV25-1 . CASEPQGFANTGELFF TGTGCCAGCGAACCCCAGGGGTTCGCGAACACCGGGGAGCTGTTTTTT
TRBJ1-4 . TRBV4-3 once CASSRTTGSLGQKLFF TGCGCCAGCAGCCGTACAACCGGGAGCCTCGGGCAAAAACTGTTTTTT
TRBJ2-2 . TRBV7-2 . CASSLSGGNTGELFF TGTGCCAGCAGCTTATCTGGGGGAAACACCGGGGAGCTGTTTTTT
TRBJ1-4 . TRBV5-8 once CASSFGRTRNEKLFF TGTGCCAGCAGCTTTGGCCGAACAAGAAATGAAAAACTGTTTTTT
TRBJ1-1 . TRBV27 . CASSPIEVWTEAFF TGTGCCAGCAGCCCAATCGAGGTTTGGACTGAAGCTTTCTTT
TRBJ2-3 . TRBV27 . CATSEEVSTDTQYF TGTGCCACCTCGGAGGAGGTTAGCACAGATACGCAGTATTTT
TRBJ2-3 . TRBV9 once CASSVGGTDTQYF TGTGCCAGCAGCGTAGGAGGGACGGATACGCAGTATTTT
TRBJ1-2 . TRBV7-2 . CASSLAGPIFGGYTF TGTGCCAGCAGCTTAGCGGGACCGATCTTCGGGGGCTACACCTTC
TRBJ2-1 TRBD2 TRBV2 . CASRLTSGSNEQFF TGTGCCAGCAGACTGACTAGCGGGAGCAATGAGCAGTTCTTC
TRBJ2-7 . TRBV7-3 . CASSLEGGTYEQYF TGTGCCAGCAGCTTAGAAGGCGGCACCTACGAGCAGTACTTC
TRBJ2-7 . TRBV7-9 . CASSLTVYEQYF TGTGCCAGCAGCTTGACAGTCTACGAGCAGTACTTC